Below, 21 T cell receptor beta chains from the same sample are listed, as sequenced in a study of technical replicates of blood from a few donors. Generated by immunoSEQ multiplex PCR, the TCRdb table keeps only in-frame clones and is missing some. The data hold about 80,000 clones, with 90% to 95% observed a single time. The sequencing input was T cells isolated from PBMCs. The receptors stem from a human donor in good health.

This chain uses TRBV28 with TRBJ2-7, with 8 bases matching TRBD1. This CDR3 spans 12 amino acids. V lost 10 bases, J lost 0 bases, and 2 bases stayed unmatched. The germline V gene has CDR1 MDHEN and CDR2 SYDVKM. The CDR3 region is CAIGTGSYEQYF. The CDR3 DNA is TGTGCCATCGGGACAGGCTCCTACGAGCAGTACTTC. The whole variable domain, filled in from reference TRBV28 and TRBJ2-7, reads DVKVTQSSRYLVKRTGEKVFLECVQDMDHENMFWYRQDPGLGLRLIYFSYDVKMKEKGDIPEGYSVSREKKERFSLILESASTNQTSMYLCAIGTGSYEQYFGPGTRLTVT.

The chain recombines TRBV2 with TRBJ1-4; D remains unclear. The germline V gene encodes CDR1 SNHLY and CDR2 FYNNEI. This CDR3 contains 13 residues. The V and J ends lost 3 bases and 7 bases respectively, with 9 bases between them. The CDR3 sequence is CASSDLGAEKLFF. The CDR3 DNA sequence: TGTGCCAGCAGTGATCTGGGCGCTGAAAAACTGTTTTTT. Complete variable domain (other parts from reference TRBV2 and TRBJ1-4): EPEVTQTPSHQVTQMGQEVILRCVPISNHLYFYWYRQILGQKVEFLVSFYNNEISEKSEIFDDQFSVERPDGSNFTLKIRSTKLEDSAMYFCASSDLGAEKLFFGSGTQLSVL.

Here the CDR3 reads CASSPPGNGYTF. DNA of the CDR3: TGTGCCAGCAGCCCTCCAGGGAATGGCTACACCTTC. The chain uses TRBV9 and TRBJ1-2; possibly TRBD1 for D (5 bases). CDR1 and CDR2 from the germline V gene are SGDLS and YYNGEE. This CDR3 spans 12 amino acids. Trimming shortened V by 4 bases and J by 6 bases, and 10 bases separated the two germline ends.

V usage is TRBV5-1 and J usage is TRBJ2-1, with 8 bases lining up with TRBD2. Germline CDR1 is SGHRS and CDR2 is YFSETQ. Trimming removed 3 bases from V and 9 bases from J; junction bases left unmatched: 8. The CDR3 spans 14 residues. CDR3 sequence reads: CASSWERELREQFF. As DNA, the CDR3 is TGCGCCAGCAGCTGGGAGCGGGAGTTACGTGAGCAGTTCTTC.

V gene TRBV9 combines with J gene TRBJ1-4; 9 bases are shared with TRBD1. V shed 4 bases, J shed 11 bases, and the junction held 3 bases outside the gene matches. The CDR3 totals 12 residues. Germline CDR1 reads SGDLS; CDR2 reads YYNGEE. This CDR3 reads CASSTGTGKLFF. Here the CDR3 DNA reads TGTGCCAGCAGCACAGGGACAGGGAAACTGTTTTTT.

The V call is TRBV4-3, the J call TRBJ2-5, with 9 positions matching TRBD2. The V segment lost 3 bases and the J segment 5 bases; nucleotides outside the gene matches: 7. The CDR3 runs to 15 residues. Germline V gives CDR1 LGHNA, CDR2 YSLEER. The CDR3 is CASSHRAGGRETQYF. CDR3 DNA: TGCGCCAGCAGCCATAGGGCGGGAGGGCGGGAGACCCAGTACTTC.

The chain recombines TRBV7-2 with TRBJ2-1, with D unclear. The V end was cut by 5 bases, the J end by 9 bases, with 11 bases between. CDR3 length: 12 amino acids. Per the germline V gene, CDR1 is SGHTA and CDR2 is FQGNSA. The CDR3 DNA reads as TGTGCCAGCAGCCTGAGTATCGGTGAGCAGTTCTTC. It specifies CASSLSIGEQFF.

The genes are TRBV19 and TRBJ1-2, with 8 bases that match TRBD1. This CDR3 spans 13 amino acids. Germline CDR1 reads LNHDA; CDR2 reads SQIVND (reference sequence). The J segment lost 7 bases and the V segment lost 4 bases, leaving 5 bases of the junction unmatched. CDR3 nucleotide sequence: TGTGCCAGTAGTAAGGCGGGGACAGGTGGCTACACCTTC. Its translation: CASSKAGTGGYTF.

The chain has TRBV29-1 and TRBJ1-2, with TRBD1 identical over 8 bases. Per the germline V gene, CDR1 is SQVTM and CDR2 is ANQGSEA. This CDR3 has 12 amino acids. With 6 bases clipped from V and 3 bases from J, the junction kept 3 bases outside the gene matches. The CDR3 is CSVGQDYYGYTF. For the CDR3, the DNA is TGCAGCGTGGGACAGGACTACTATGGCTACACCTTC.

The chain carries TRBV6-4 and TRBJ1-2, with D unclear. This CDR3 has 13 amino acids. Germline CDR1 MRHNA, CDR2 SNTAGT. Trimming shortened V by 3 bases and J by 3 bases, and 8 bases separated the two germline ends. The CDR3 protein is CASSEGRDYGYTF. The CDR3 coding sequence is TGTGCCAGCAGTGAGGGCAGAGACTATGGCTACACCTTC.

The J gene is TRBJ2-1, the V gene TRBV5-1; 10 nucleotides line up with TRBD1. V dropped 5 bases and J dropped 8; count of bases not matched to a gene: 4. The CDR3 totals 13 residues. Germline values: CDR1 SGHRS, CDR2 YFSETQ. Written as DNA, the CDR3 is TGCGCCAGCAGACCGGGACAGGGGCATGAGCAGTTCTTC. Translated: CASRPGQGHEQFF.

This chain links TRBV11-2 with TRBJ2-1, with 8 bases aligning to TRBD2. CDR1 SGHAT and CDR2 FQNNGV come from the germline V gene. The V and J ends lost 4 bases and 6 bases, in that order; junction bases with no gene match: 8. The CDR3 covers 15 residues. The DNA for the CDR3 is TGTGCCAGCAGCTCCTCTGCGGGAGGCCTCAATGAGCAGTTCTTC. Encoded protein: CASSSSAGGLNEQFF.

V and J are TRBV9 and TRBJ1-2; 7 bases align to TRBD1. CDR1 and CDR2 from the germline V gene are SGDLS and YYNGEE. This CDR3 contains 13 residues. J lost 8 bases, V lost 3 bases, and 7 bases had no gene match. CDR3 sequence: CASSEEGARGYTF. The CDR3 bases are TGTGCCAGCAGCGAAGAGGGGGCGAGGGGCTACACCTTC.

J is TRBJ1-2 and V is TRBV4-1; D remains ambiguous. CDR1 MGHRA and CDR2 YSYEKL come from the germline V gene. The CDR3 is 16 residues long. The V end lost 4 bases, the J end lost 8 bases, and 23 bases lay between the germline ends. This CDR3 is CASSLPSVSGINGYTF. The CDR3 coding sequence is TGCGCCAGCAGCCTTCCCTCGGTTTCGGGAATAAACGGCTACACCTTC.

The rearrangement joins TRBV6-5 to TRBJ2-7; a weak D match, TRBD2 (6 bases). Trimming removed 7 bases from V and 3 bases from J, with 13 bases in between. Germline V gene data show CDR1 as MNHEY and CDR2 as SVGAGI. The CDR3 totals 13 residues. The CDR3 here is CASTPGDGYEQYF. The CDR3 coding sequence is TGTGCCAGCACCCCGGGGGACGGCTACGAGCAGTACTTC.

The V gene is TRBV14, the J gene TRBJ2-6; the D gene is possibly TRBD1 (6 bases). V gave up 2 bases and J gave up 2 bases, with 7 bases separating them. Looked up from germline, CDR1 is SGHDN and CDR2 is FVKESK. CDR3 size: 15 residues. The CDR3 DNA reads as TGTGCCAGCAGCCAAAGGACAGCTGGGGCCAACGTCCTGACTTTC. Translated: CASSQRTAGANVLTF.

This sequence joins TRBV7-9 and TRBJ2-2; 12 bases map to TRBD2. This CDR3 spans 15 amino acids. The germline V gene has CDR1 SEHNR and CDR2 FQNEAQ (reference sequence). V was clipped by 3 bases and J by 5 bases; unmatched bases: 1. The chain's CDR3 is CASSLTSGRTGELFF. The CDR3 DNA sequence: TGTGCCAGCAGCTTGACTAGCGGGAGAACCGGGGAGCTGTTTTTT.

V and J are TRBV15 and TRBJ2-7; 9 nucleotides match TRBD2. CDR3 length: 15 residues. Germline CDR1 and CDR2: LNHNV and YYDKDF (reference sequence). After removal of 0 bases from V and 7 bases from J, the junction contained 7 bases not matched to a gene. The CDR3 reads CATSREASGISEQYF. CDR3 in DNA: TGTGCCACCAGCAGAGAGGCTAGCGGGATTTCGGAGCAGTACTTC.

V gene TRBV18 combines with J gene TRBJ1-1, with a possible D match to TRBD1 (5 bases). The CDR3 covers 12 residues. Trimming cost V 3 bases and J 5 bases, with 7 bases left between them. CDR1 is KGHSH and CDR2 is LQKENI in the germline V gene. CDR3 region: CASSPSGTEAFF. In DNA form, the CDR3 reads TGTGCCAGCTCACCGTCAGGGACTGAAGCTTTCTTT. The whole variable domain, filled in from reference TRBV18 and TRBJ1-1, reads NAGVMQNPRHLVRRRGQEARLRCSPMKGHSHVYWYRQLPEEGLKFMVYLQKENIIDESGMPKERFSAEFPKEGPSILRIQQVVRGDSAAYFCASSPSGTEAFFGQGTRLTVV.

This chain joins TRBV6-5 and TRBJ2-7; D is unclear. Germline CDR1 and CDR2: MNHEY and SVGAGI. Trimming left V 6 bases short and J 0 bases short, with 12 bases between. The CDR3 is made up of 14 amino acids. The CDR3 DNA is TGTGCCAGCAGCCGCTCAAGAGGCTCCTACGAGCAGTACTTC. This codes for CASSRSRGSYEQYF.

This chain uses TRBV7-7 with TRBJ2-1; TRBD2 aligns across 9 bases. Germline V gives CDR1 SSHAT, CDR2 FNYEAQ (reference sequence). The CDR3 covers 17 residues. CDR3 coding DNA: TGTGCTAGCTCGCCGGGACTAGCAAAGAGCTCCTACAATGAGCAGTTCTTC. Translated, it gives CASSPGLAKSSYNEQFF.